This is a list of T cell receptor beta chains from one sample in a study of blood T cell repertoires in COVID-19. The table came from immunoSEQ multiplex PCR; TCRdb's copy has only in-frame clones and leaves some out. Of about 160,000 clones in the sample, over 75% were seen once. The source material was PBMCs or T cells enriched from blood (not recorded which). Receptors were obtained from a woman between 40 and 50 years old with acute COVID-19. The CDR3 runs from the conserved cysteine through the conserved F or W. The D gene is left open where the match is weak. Clone size is given for some rows only: seen once, a few or many times, or a class if the clone is expanded.

>.|.|TRBV12-3/TRBV12-4|TRBJ1-2
TGTGCCAGCAGTCCCAGGGACTATGGCTACACCTTC
CASSPRDYGYTF
>.|.|TRBV2|TRBJ2-1
TGTGCCAGCAGTGGGGGGGAGGCCCCCTACAATGAGCAGTTCTTC
CASSGGEAPYNEQFF
>.|TRBD1|TRBV15|TRBJ1-5
TGTGCCACCAGCAGAGAAGACAGGGGGGATCAGCCCCAGCATTTT
CATSREDRGDQPQHF
>.|TRBD1|TRBV3-1/TRBV3-2|TRBJ1-3
TGTGCCAGCAGCCAAGTTGCGACAGGGGTCACTGGAAACACCATATATTTT
CASSQVATGVTGNTIYF
>.|TRBD2|TRBV19|TRBJ2-1
TGTGCCAGTAGTATATCTAGCGGGAGGGCCTATACTGAGCAGTTCTTC
CASSISSGRAYTEQFF
>.|TRBD1|TRBV5-6|TRBJ2-7
TGTGCCAGCAGCTGGACAGGGTCAGTCTACGAGCAGTACTTC
CASSWTGSVYEQYF
>.|.|TRBV5-1|TRBJ1-1
TGCGCCAGCAGCATTACGACCGGACAAGGGCGCACTGAAGCTTTCTTT
CASSITTGQGRTEAFF
>.|.|TRBV5-4|TRBJ2-2
TGTGCCAGCAGCCCTGTCGGTAACGGGGAGCTGTTTTTT
CASSPVGNGELFF
>.|.|TRBV7-5|TRBJ2-3
TGTGCCAGAAGCTTGGGGCGGCGGGACCCTTACGATACGCAGTATTTT
CARSLGRRDPYDTQYF
>.|.|TRBV5-1|TRBJ2-5
TGCGCCAGCAGACTAGCTGGAAAAGAGACCCAGTACTTC
CASRLAGKETQYF
>.|TRBD1|TRBV5-8|TRBJ1-3
TGTGCCAGCAGCCCCCTGGGACAGCAGACCCTAAACACCATATATTTT
CASSPLGQQTLNTIYF
>once|TRBD1|TRBV5-4|TRBJ2-1
TGTGCCAGCAGCCAGACAGGGGCTAGGAATGAGCAGTTCTTC
CASSQTGARNEQFF
>.|TRBD2|TRBV9|TRBJ2-3
TGTGCCAGCAGCGCTCCGACTAGCGGGAGCACAGATACGCAGTATTTT
CASSAPTSGSTDTQYF
>.|.|TRBV6-1|TRBJ1-1
TGTGCCAGCAGTGAAATCGGGAGGGACACTGAAGCTTTCTTT
CASSEIGRDTEAFF
>.|TRBD2|TRBV9|TRBJ2-5
TGTGCCAGCAGCGTAACGGCGGGAGGGTTCCAAGAGACCCAGTACTTC
CASSVTAGGFQETQYF
>.|.|TRBV27|TRBJ2-5
TGTGCCAGCAGAGGATTACGGGAGAGGGGCCAAGAGACCCAGTACTTC
CASRGLRERGQETQYF
>.|.|TRBV7-9|TRBJ1-6
TGTGCCAGCAGCAAACCTCCTCAGGGAACGGATTCACCCCTCCACTTT
CASSKPPQGTDSPLHF
>.|TRBD2|TRBV30|TRBJ2-5
TGTGCCTGGAGTCTAAACGGACTAGAACAAGAGACCCAGTACTTC
CAWSLNGLEQETQYF
>.|TRBD1|TRBV7-9|TRBJ1-1
TGTGCCAGCAGCAAAACAGGGGTGGTGGGGACTGAAGCTTTCTTT
CASSKTGVVGTEAFF
>.|TRBD1|TRBV2|TRBJ1-6
TGTGCCAGCACCTCGACAGGGGGCATTAATTCACCCCTCCACTTT
CASTSTGGINSPLHF
>few|TRBD2|TRBV7-8|TRBJ2-5
TGTGCCAGCAGCTTTATTAGCGGGAGGTATCAAGAGACCCAGTACTTC
CASSFISGRYQETQYF
>.|TRBD1|TRBV6-5|TRBJ2-5
TGTGCCAGCCTGACAGGGGGAGGGGAGACCCAGTACTTC
CASLTGGGETQYF
>.|TRBD2|TRBV4-2|TRBJ2-1
TGTGCCAGCAGCCAAGAGGTGATAGCGGGAGGGTCCTACAATGAGCAGTTCTTC
CASSQEVIAGGSYNEQFF
>.|.|TRBV2|TRBJ2-1
TGTGCCAGCAGCCAAGACAACTACAATGAGCAGTTCTTC
CASSQDNYNEQFF
>.|.|TRBV5-8|TRBJ1-1
TGTGCCAGCAGCTTGATGGGACTCATGAACACTGAAGCTTTCTTT
CASSLMGLMNTEAFF
>few|.|TRBV19|TRBJ1-1
TGTGCCAGTAGTTCGACGACGGGGGCTGAAGCTTTCTTT
CASSSTTGAEAFF
>.|TRBD2|TRBV3-1/TRBV3-2|TRBJ2-1
TGTGCCAGCAGCCAAGACTGGAGCGGGAGAAATTTCTTC
CASSQDWSGRNFF
>.|TRBD1|TRBV7-3|TRBJ2-3
TGTGCCAGCAGCACTACAGGGGGCTTCTCGACAGATACGCAGTATTTT
CASSTTGGFSTDTQYF
>.|.|TRBV19|TRBJ2-2
TGTGCCACTACCGACACCCGGAACACCGGGGAGCTGTTTTTT
CATTDTRNTGELFF
>.|.|TRBV10-3|TRBJ1-4
TGTGCCATCAGCGACAGCGTGACAACTAATGAAAAACTGTTTTTT
CAISDSVTTNEKLFF
>.|TRBD1|TRBV7-8|TRBJ2-7
TGTGCCAGCACCAAGACCCTGAACAGGGGACACACCTACTCCGAGCAGTACTTC
CASTKTLNRGHTYSEQYF
>.|TRBD2|TRBV2|TRBJ2-4
TGTGCCAGCTTTGCTAGGGGACTAGCGGGAACGGGGTACTTC
CASFARGLAGTGYF
>.|.|TRBV29-1|TRBJ2-7
TGCAGCGTCCAACAGGACCGGCGAGACGAGCAGTACTTC
CSVQQDRRDEQYF
>.|.|TRBV19|TRBJ1-5
TGTGCCAGTAGTTGGGGGAGGAGCAATCAGCCCCAGCATTTT
CASSWGRSNQPQHF
>once|TRBD2|TRBV19|TRBJ2-5
TGTGCCAGTAGTCCTCTAGCGGGAGGCTTAGAGACCCAGTACTTC
CASSPLAGGLETQYF
>.|.|TRBV14|TRBJ1-2
TGTGCCAGCAGGGACACCGGGACCGGGAGAAACTACACCTTC
CASRDTGTGRNYTF
>.|.|TRBV18|TRBJ2-2
TGTGCCAGCTCAGATTCAGCGAACACCGGGGAGCTGTTTTTT
CASSDSANTGELFF